This T cell receptor beta chain was obtained from a study of shared clonotypes between healthy human individuals. Study conclusions and caveats: It was the non-shared clonotypes that had lower generation probabilities than clonotypes shared by all four donors.

The germline V gene has CDR1 SGHDT and CDR2 YYEEEE. CDR3 size: 14 residues. Trimming shortened V by 0 bases and J by 4 bases, and 11 bases separated the two germline ends. Selected positively for CCR7 and CD45RO-negative, naive CD8 cells excluded terminally differentiated effector memory CD45RA+ cells. Clones were read by immunoSEQ multiplex PCR, and TCRdb kept only the in-frame ones, dropping some. Of about 2.1 million clones listed, 90% to 95% are singletons. Remarks on this clone: Its antigen is currently unknown. This same CDR3 is encoded by further DNA sequences in the sample.

Sequences were obtained from naive CD8+ T cells from PBMCs. This chain joins TRBV5-6 and TRBJ2-7, with D unclear. This TCR came from a man between 18 and 35 years old in good health. Some clones in this sample may be carry-over from other donors' samples. CDR3 bases: TGTGCCAGCAGCTTGGGAGATTCTACATACGAGCAGTACTTC. This sequence encodes CASSLGDSTYEQYF.